The clone carrying this T cell receptor beta chain was observed a few times. These data come from a study of identical twins. TCRdb processed the 5' RACE reads anew with MiXCR; each CDR3 protein has one entry. The table shows just under 650,000 distinct CDR3 sequences, with about 7.6% occurring only once. Trimming cost V 8 bases and J 6 bases; bases outside gene matches: 6. Germline loops: CDR1 SNHLY, CDR2 FYNNEI. The CDR3 consists of 13 residues. This same sample was also part of a study on yellow fever vaccine responses in identical twins.

The sequence derives from a woman aged 18-35 years in good health. The V gene is TRBV2, the J gene TRBJ2-3; 9 bases are shared with TRBD1. Source material: PBMCs. The CDR3 reads CASSTGGEDTQYF. The CDR3 bases are TGTGCCAGCTCGACAGGGGGTGAGGATACGCAGTATTTT.